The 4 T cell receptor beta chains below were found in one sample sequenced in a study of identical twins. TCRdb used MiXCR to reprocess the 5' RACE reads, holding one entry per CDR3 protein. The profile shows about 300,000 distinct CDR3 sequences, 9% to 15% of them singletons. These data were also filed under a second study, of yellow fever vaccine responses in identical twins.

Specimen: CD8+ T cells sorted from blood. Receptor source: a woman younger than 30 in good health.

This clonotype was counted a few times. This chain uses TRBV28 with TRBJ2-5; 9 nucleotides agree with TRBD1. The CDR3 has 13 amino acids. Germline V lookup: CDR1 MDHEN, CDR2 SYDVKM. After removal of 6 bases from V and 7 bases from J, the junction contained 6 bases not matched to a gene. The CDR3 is CASSPGQGTTQYF. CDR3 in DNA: TGTGCCAGCAGCCCAGGACAGGGGACGACCCAGTACTTC.

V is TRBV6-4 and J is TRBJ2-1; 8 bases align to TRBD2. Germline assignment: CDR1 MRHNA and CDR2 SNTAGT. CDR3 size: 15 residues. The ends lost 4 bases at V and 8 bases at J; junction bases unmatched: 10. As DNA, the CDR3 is TGTGCCAGCAGTGCTCTAAACGGGGGGGGCGATGAGCAGTTCTTC. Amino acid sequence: CASSALNGGGDEQFF.

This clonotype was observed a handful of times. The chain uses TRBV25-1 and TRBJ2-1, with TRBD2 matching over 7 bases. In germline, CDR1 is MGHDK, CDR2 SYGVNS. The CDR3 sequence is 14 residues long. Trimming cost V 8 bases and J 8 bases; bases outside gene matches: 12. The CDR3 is CASVKAGLSDEQFF. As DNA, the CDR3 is TGTGCCAGCGTTAAGGCGGGACTAAGCGATGAGCAGTTCTTC.

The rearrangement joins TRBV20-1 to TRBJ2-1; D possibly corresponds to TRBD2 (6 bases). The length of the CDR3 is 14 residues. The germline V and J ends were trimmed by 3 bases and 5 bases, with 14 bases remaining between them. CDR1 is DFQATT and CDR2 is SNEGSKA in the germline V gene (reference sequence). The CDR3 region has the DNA TGCAGTGCTAGCCTTGGAGGGGCAAACAATGAGCAGTTCTTC. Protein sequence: CSASLGGANNEQFF.